The 4 T cell receptor beta chains below were found in one sample sequenced in a study of CD8+ T cells in alopecia areata (dated by TCRdb to between 2017 and 2018). Reading the label with the study, this specimen's treatment or condition is: oral pan-JAK inhibitor, 5-10 mg twice daily. Library preparation used the immunoSEQ multiplex PCR assay. RNA was extracted from all samples and reverse transcribed into cDNA, which served as template for TCR sequencing. TCRdb stores this immuneACCESS table with in-frame sequences only. Part of the clones is absent; in the studies checked, under half of the shortfall reflects unresolved V genes, and no reason is known for the rest. The sample table records roughly 210,000 clones; approximately 47% of these occur just once. Together, the top ten hold around 2.8% of the sample. Specimen: CD4+ T cells sorted from blood, collected at approximately week 39, from a patient treated with tofacitinib. Receptors were obtained from a human donor with alopecia areata.

The V call is TRBV28, the J call TRBJ2-3, with D tentatively TRBD2 (5 bases). Germline V gene data show CDR1 as MDHEN and CDR2 as SYDVKM. The CDR3 is made up of 11 amino acids. Trimming left V 7 bases short and J 7 bases short, with 9 bases between. CDR3 nucleotides: TGTGCCAGCAACAGCGGATATACGCAGTATTTT. It codes for CASNSGYTQYF.

This clone was observed a few times. The V call is TRBV2, the J call TRBJ2-1, with TRBD2 as a possible D gene (6 bases). There are 15 residues in the CDR3. The germline V gene has CDR1 SNHLY and CDR2 FYNNEI. V was trimmed by 5 bases and J by 0 bases, leaving 11 bases between them. CDR3 in DNA: TGTGCCAGCAGTCGGGACTCCAGCTCCTACAATGAGCAGTTCTTC. Translated, it gives CASSRDSSSYNEQFF.

The chain links TRBV29-1 to TRBJ2-3; D not resolved. V shed 6 bases and J shed 1 base, with 17 bases lying between them. CDR3 length: 15 residues. Germline V gene lookup returns CDR1 SQVTM and CDR2 ANQGSEA. The CDR3 nucleotides are TGCAGCGTCCACGCCGATTTGAGCGGCACAGATACGCAGTATTTT. It codes for CSVHADLSGTDTQYF.

The chain combines TRBV18 with TRBJ1-1; D gene unclear. The germline V gene has CDR1 KGHSH and CDR2 LQKENI. Trimming shortened V by 0 bases and J by 1 base, and 12 bases separated the two germline ends. The CDR3 sequence is 16 residues long. In DNA, the CDR3 is TGTGCCAGCTCACCACCGGTCGCCGCAGGGAACACTGAAGCTTTCTTT. It is translated as CASSPPVAAGNTEAFF.